The 3 T cell receptor beta chains below come from one sample, sequenced in a study of blood T cell repertoires in COVID-19. Measured with immunoSEQ multiplex PCR; TCRdb has only the in-frame clones, and not every one. Counted here are about 200,000 clones, around 86% occurring once; the ten biggest clones make up about a tenth. Source material: peripheral blood. These receptors were collected from a woman between 45 and 60 years old with COVID-19, enrolled during active disease.

V usage is TRBV5-1 and J usage is TRBJ2-3; a weak D match, TRBD1 (6 bases). Trimming took off 7 bases at V and 1 base at J, with 16 bases between the two ends. Germline CDR1 is SGHRS and CDR2 is YFSETQ. The CDR3 runs to 15 residues. Here the CDR3 reads CASGITGLGTDTQYF. The CDR3 nucleotides are TGCGCCAGCGGCATCACAGGGCTGGGCACAGATACGCAGTATTTT.

The V and J genes are TRBV5-8 and TRBJ1-5; tentative D call: TRBD1 (6 bases). The V gene lost 3 bases and the J gene lost 1 base, with 11 bases spanning the gap. The V gene's germline CDR1 is SGHTS and CDR2 YDEGEE. This CDR3 is 15 amino acids long. The CDR3 protein is CASSSGQTSNQPQHF. CDR3 bases: TGTGCCAGCAGCTCGGGACAAACAAGCAATCAGCCCCAGCATTTT.

This clone occurred once. The chain links TRBV5-5 to TRBJ1-2; 7 nucleotides match TRBD1. This CDR3 is 17 amino acids long. Germline loops: CDR1 SGHKS, CDR2 YYEKEE (reference sequence). V lost 4 bases and J lost 8; bases outside the gene matches: 20. The CDR3 coding sequence is TGTGCCAGCAGCGGATCGGACAGGATTACAGCCCCGGGAGGCTACACCTTC. It yields the protein CASSGSDRITAPGGYTF.